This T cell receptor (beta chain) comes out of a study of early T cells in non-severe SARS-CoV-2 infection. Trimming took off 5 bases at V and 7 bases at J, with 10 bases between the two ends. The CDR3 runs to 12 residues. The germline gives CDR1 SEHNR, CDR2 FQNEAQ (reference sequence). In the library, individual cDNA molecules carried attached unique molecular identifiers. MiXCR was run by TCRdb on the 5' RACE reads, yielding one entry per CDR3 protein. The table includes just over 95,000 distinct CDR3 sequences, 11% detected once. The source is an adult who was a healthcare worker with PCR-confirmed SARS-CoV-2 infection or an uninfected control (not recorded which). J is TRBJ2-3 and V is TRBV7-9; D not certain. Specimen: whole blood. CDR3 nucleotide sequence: TGTGCCAGCAGCGCTCATGTATATACGCAGTATTTT. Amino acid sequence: CASSAHVYTQYF.